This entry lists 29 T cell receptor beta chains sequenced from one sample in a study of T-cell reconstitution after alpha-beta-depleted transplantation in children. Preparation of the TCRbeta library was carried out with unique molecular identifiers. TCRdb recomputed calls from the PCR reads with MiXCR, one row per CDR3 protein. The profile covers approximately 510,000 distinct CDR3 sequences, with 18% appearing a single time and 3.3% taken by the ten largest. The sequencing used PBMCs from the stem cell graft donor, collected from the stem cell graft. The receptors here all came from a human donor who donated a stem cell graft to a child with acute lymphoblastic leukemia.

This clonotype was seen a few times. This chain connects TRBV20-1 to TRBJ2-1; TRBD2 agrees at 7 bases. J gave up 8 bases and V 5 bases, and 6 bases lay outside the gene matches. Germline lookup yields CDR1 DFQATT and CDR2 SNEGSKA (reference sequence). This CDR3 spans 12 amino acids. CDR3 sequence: CSAFGTMDEQFF. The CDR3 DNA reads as TGCAGTGCTTTCGGGACTATGGATGAGCAGTTCTTC.

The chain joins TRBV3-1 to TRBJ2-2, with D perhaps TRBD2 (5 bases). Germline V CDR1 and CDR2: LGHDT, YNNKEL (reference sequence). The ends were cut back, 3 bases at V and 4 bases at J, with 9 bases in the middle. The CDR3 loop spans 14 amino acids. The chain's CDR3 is CASSHRAGTGELFF. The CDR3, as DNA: TGTGCCAGCAGCCATCGGGCGGGCACCGGGGAGCTGTTTTTT.

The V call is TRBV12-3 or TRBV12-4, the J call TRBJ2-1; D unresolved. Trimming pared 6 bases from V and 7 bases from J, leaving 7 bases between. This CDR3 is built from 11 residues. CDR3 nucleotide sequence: TGTGCCAGCAGCCCTCAGAATGAGCAGTTCTTC. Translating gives CASSPQNEQFF.

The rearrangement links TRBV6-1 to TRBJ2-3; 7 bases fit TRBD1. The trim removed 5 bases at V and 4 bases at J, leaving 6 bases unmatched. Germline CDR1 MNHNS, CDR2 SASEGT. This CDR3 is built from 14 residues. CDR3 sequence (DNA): TGTGCCAGCAGTCCCCAGGGGGTCCCAGATACGCAGTATTTT. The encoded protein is CASSPQGVPDTQYF.

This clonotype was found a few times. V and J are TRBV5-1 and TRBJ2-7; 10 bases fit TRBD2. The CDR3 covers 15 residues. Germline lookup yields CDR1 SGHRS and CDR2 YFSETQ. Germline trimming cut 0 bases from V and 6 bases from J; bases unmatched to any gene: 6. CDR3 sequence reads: CASSLVLAGRGEQYF. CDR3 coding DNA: TGCGCCAGCAGCTTGGTACTAGCGGGAAGGGGCGAGCAGTACTTC.

CDR3 sequence reads: CASSPGGQYNEKLFF. The CDR3 bases are TGTGCCAGCAGTCCCGGAGGACAGTATAATGAAAAACTGTTTTTT. The rearrangement joins TRBV6-1 to TRBJ1-4; the D gene is possibly TRBD1 (6 bases). The CDR3 spans 15 residues. The V gene lost 5 bases and the J gene lost 4 bases, with 14 bases spanning the gap. Germline CDR1 is MNHNS and CDR2 is SASEGT.

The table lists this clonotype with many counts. CDR3 residues: CAIRYSDVYTEAFF. The CDR3 DNA reads as TGTGCCATCAGATATTCCGACGTTTACACTGAAGCTTTCTTT. The chain joins TRBV10-3 to TRBJ1-1; D gene ambiguous. CDR3 length: 14 amino acids. V gave up 6 bases and J gave up 3 bases, with 14 bases separating them. Germline CDR1 reads ENHRY; CDR2 reads SYGVKD.

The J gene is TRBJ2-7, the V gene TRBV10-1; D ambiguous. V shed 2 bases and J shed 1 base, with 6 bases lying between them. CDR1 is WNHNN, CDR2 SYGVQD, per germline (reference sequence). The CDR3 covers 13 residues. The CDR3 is CASSEGYSYEQYF. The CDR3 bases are TGCGCCAGCAGTGAGGGCTATTCCTACGAGCAGTACTTC.

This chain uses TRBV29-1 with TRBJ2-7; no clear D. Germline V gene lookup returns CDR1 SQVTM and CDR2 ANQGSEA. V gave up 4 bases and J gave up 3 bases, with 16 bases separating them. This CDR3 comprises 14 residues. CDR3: CSVARYLNYYEQYF. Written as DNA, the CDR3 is TGCAGCGTTGCCAGGTACCTTAACTACTACGAGCAGTACTTC.

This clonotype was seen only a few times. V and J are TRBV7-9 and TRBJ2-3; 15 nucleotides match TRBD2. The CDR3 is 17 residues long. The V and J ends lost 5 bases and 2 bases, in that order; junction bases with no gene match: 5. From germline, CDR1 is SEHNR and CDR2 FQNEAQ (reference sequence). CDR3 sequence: CASSRGLAGGPTDTQYF. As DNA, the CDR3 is TGTGCCAGCAGCCGGGGACTAGCGGGAGGCCCCACAGATACGCAGTATTTT.

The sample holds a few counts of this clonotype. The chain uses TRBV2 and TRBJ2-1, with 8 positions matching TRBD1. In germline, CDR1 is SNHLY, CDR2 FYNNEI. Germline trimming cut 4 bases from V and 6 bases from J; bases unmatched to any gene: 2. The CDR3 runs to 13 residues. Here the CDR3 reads CASSGQGFNEQFF. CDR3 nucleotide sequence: TGTGCCAGCAGTGGACAGGGGTTCAATGAGCAGTTCTTC.

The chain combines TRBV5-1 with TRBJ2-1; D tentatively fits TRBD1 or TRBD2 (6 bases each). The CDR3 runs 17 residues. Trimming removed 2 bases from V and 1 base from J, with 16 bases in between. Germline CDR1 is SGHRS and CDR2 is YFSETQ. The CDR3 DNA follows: TGCGCCAGCAGCTTATGGAAAGGGGGAGGATCCTACAATGAGCAGTTCTTC. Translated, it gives CASSLWKGGGSYNEQFF.

The CDR3 region has the DNA TGTGCCAGTAGGCATGGGGCCAACGTCCTGACTTTC. Translation: CASRHGANVLTF. The chain is built from TRBV19 and TRBJ2-6; D is ambiguous. The CDR3 sequence is 12 residues long. V was shortened by 6 bases and J by 3 bases, with 3 bases between the two germline ends. From germline, CDR1 is LNHDA and CDR2 SQIVND (reference sequence).

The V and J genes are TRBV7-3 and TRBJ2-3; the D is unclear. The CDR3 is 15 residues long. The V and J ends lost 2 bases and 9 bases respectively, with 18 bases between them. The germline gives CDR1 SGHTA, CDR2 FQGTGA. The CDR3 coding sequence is TGTGCCAGCAGCTTATCGACAACTTGGTCCGGGACGCAGTATTTT. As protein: CASSLSTTWSGTQYF.

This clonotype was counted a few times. The DNA for the CDR3 is TGCAGCGTTGAAGATCACCGTCGTGAGCAGTTCTTC. Translated, it gives CSVEDHRREQFF. The chain carries TRBV29-1 and TRBJ2-1; D ambiguous. This CDR3 is built from 12 residues. V lost 0 bases and J lost 9, with 9 bases in between. Per the germline V gene, CDR1 is SQVTM and CDR2 is ANQGSEA.

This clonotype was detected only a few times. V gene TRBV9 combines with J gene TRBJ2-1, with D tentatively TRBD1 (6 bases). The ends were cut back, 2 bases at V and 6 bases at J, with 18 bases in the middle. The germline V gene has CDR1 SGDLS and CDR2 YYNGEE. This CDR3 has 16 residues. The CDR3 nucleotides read TGTGCCAGCAGCGTGGGGGCAGCGGAGCTACTCAATGAGCAGTTCTTC. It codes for CASSVGAAELLNEQFF. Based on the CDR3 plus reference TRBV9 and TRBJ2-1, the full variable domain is DSGVTQTPKHLITATGQRVTLRCSPRSGDLSVYWYQQSLDQGLQFLIQYYNGEERAKGNILERFSAQQFPDLHSELNLSSLELGDSALYFCASSVGAAELLNEQFFGPGTRLTVL.

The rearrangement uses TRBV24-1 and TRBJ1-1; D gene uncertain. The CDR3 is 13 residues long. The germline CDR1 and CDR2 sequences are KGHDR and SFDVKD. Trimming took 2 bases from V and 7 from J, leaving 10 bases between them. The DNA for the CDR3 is TGTGCCACCAGTGATTGGCGGGGATATGAAGCTTTCTTT. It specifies CATSDWRGYEAFF.

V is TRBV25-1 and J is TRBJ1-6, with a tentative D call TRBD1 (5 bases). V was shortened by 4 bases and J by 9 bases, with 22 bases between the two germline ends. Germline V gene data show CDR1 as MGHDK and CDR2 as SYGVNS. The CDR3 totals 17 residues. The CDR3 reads CASSGGEGPPVGSPLHF. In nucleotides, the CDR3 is TGTGCCAGCAGTGGGGGGGAGGGGCCTCCCGTTGGTTCACCCCTCCACTTT.

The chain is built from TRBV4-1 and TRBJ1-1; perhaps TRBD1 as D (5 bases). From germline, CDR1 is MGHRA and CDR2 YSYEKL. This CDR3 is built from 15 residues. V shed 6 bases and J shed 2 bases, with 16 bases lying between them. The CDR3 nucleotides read TGCGCCAGCAGGTTGCTGATTGGGGCCAACACTGAAGCTTTCTTT. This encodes CASRLLIGANTEAFF.

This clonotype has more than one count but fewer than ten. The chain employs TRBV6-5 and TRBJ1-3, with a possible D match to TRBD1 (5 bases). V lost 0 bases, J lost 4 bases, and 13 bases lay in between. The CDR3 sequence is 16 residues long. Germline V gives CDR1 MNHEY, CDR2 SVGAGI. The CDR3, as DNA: TGTGCCAGCAGTTACTCGACTGCCGGGGCAGGAAACACCATATATTTT. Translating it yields CASSYSTAGAGNTIYF.

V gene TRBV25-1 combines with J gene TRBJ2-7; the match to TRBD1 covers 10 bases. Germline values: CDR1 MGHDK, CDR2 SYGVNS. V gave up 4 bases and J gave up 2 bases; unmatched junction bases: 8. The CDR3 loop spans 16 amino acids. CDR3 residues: CASSGRLDRGTYEQYF. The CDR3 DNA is TGTGCCAGCAGTGGCAGGTTGGACAGGGGGACCTACGAGCAGTACTTC.

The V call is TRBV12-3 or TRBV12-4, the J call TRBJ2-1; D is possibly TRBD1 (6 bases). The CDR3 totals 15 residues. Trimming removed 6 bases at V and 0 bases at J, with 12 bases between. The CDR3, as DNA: TGTGCCAGCAGCTCAGGGGCCCCCTCCTACAATGAGCAGTTCTTC. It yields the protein CASSSGAPSYNEQFF.

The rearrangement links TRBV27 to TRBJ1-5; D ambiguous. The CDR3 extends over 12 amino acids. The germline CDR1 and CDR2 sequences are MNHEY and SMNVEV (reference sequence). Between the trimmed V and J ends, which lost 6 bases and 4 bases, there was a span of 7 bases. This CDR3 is CASRRANQPQHF. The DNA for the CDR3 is TGTGCCAGCAGGAGGGCTAATCAGCCCCAGCATTTT.

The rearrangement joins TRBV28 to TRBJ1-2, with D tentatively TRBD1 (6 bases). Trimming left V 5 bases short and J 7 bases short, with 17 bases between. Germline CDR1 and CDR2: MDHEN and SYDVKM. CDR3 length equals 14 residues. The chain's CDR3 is CASSTTGGLGGYTF. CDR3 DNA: TGTGCCAGCAGTACGACAGGCGGTCTTGGTGGCTACACCTTC.

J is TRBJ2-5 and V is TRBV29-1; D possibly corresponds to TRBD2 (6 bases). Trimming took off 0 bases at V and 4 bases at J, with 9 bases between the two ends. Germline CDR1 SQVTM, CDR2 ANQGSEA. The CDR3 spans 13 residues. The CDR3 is CSVEEWGGETQYF. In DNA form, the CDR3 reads TGCAGCGTTGAAGAATGGGGAGGAGAGACCCAGTACTTC. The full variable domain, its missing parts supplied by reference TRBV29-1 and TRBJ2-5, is SAVISQKPSRDICQRGTSLTIQCQVDSQVTMMFWYRQQPGQSLTLIATANQGSEATYESGFVIDKFPISRPNLTFSTLTVSNMSPEDSSIYLCSVEEWGGETQYFGPGTRLLVL.

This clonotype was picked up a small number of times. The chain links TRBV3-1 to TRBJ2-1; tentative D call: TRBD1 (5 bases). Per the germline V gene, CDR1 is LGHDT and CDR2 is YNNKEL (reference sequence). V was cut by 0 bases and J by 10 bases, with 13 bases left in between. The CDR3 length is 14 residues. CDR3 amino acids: CASSQEGDSLEQFF. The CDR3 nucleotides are TGTGCCAGCAGCCAAGAAGGGGATAGCTTGGAGCAGTTCTTC.

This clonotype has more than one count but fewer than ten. The CDR3 sequence is CASSGEAGEAYNEQFF. The CDR3 DNA sequence: TGCGCCAGCAGCGGAGAAGCGGGAGAGGCGTACAATGAGCAGTTCTTC. This rearrangement joins TRBV5-1 to TRBJ2-1; 8 bases line up with TRBD2. V was pared by 4 bases and J by 4 bases, with 10 bases of the junction left unmatched. CDR1 and CDR2 from the germline V gene are SGHRS and YFSETQ. There are 16 residues in the CDR3.

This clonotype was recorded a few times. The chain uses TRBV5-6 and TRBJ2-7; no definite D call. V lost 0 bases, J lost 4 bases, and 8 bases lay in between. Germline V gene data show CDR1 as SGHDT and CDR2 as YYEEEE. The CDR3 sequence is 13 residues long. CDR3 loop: CASSLELSYEQYF. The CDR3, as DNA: TGTGCCAGCAGCTTGGAGCTCAGTTACGAGCAGTACTTC.

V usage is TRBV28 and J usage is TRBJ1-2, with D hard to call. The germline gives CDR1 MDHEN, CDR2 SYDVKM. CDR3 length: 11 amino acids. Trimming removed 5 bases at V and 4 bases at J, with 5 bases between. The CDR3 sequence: CASSPPYGYTF. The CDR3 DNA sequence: TGTGCCAGCAGTCCCCCCTATGGCTACACCTTC.